These 3 T cell receptor beta chains were sequenced from one sample in a study of T cell responses to AZD1222 COVID-19 vaccine. Generated by immunoSEQ multiplex PCR, the TCRdb table keeps only in-frame clones and is missing some. The sample lists 180,000 or so clones, less than 95% occurring once. This sample comprised peripheral blood, obtained on day 0 of AZD1222 vaccination. Every receptor here comes from an adult in good health.

The CDR3 DNA follows: TGTGCCAGCAGTGCGACACCAGGGATCTCTGGAAACACCATATATTTT. Its translation: CASSATPGISGNTIYF. The chain recombines TRBV6-4 with TRBJ1-3, with a possible D match to TRBD1 (5 bases). The CDR3 extends over 16 amino acids. Looked up from germline, CDR1 is MRHNA and CDR2 is SNTAGT. V was pared by 4 bases and J by 0 bases, with 13 bases between.

The chain combines TRBV7-2 with TRBJ1-1; a weak D match, TRBD1 (5 bases). Germline V gene sequence: CDR1 SGHTA, CDR2 FQGNSA. Trimming cost V 1 base and J 9 bases, with 12 bases left between them. This CDR3 region has 13 residues. For the CDR3, the DNA is TGTGCCAGCAGCTTAGGGGGGTACAGCAAAGCTTTCTTT. The encoded protein is CASSLGGYSKAFF.

This chain joins TRBV7-8 and TRBJ2-1, with a tentative D call TRBD1 (6 bases). Germline-derived CDR1 and CDR2 are SGHVS and FQNEAQ. The CDR3 has 13 amino acids. Trimming removed 4 bases at V and 10 bases at J, with 14 bases between. The CDR3 protein is CASSSLDSREQFF. The CDR3 region has the DNA TGTGCCAGCAGCTCCTTGGACAGTCGGGAGCAGTTCTTC. The whole variable domain, filled in from reference TRBV7-8 and TRBJ2-1, reads GAGVSQSPRYKVAKRGQDVALRCDPISGHVSLFWYQQALGQGPEFLTYFQNEAQLDKSGLPSDRFFAERPEGSVSTLKIQRTQQEDSAVYLCASSSLDSREQFFGPGTRLTVL.